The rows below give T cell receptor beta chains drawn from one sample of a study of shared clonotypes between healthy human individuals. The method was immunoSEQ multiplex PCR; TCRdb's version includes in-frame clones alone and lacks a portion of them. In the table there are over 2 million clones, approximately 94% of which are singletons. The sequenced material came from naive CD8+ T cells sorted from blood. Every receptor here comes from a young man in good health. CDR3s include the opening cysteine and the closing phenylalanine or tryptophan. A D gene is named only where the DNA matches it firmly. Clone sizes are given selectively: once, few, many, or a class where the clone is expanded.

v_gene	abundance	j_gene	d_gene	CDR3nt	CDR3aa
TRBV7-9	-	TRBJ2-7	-	TGTGCCAGCAGCTTCCCGGGGACTGTGAGCTCCTACGAGCAGTACTTC	CASSFPGTVSSYEQYF
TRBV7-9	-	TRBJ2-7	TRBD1	TGTGCCAGCACCCTCGTCCCGGACAGGGGAGGCGAGCAGTACTTC	CASTLVPDRGGEQYF
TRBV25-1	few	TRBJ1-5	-	TGTGCCAGCTCCCCAGGGGATAGTAGCAATCAGCCCCAGCATTTT	CASSPGDSSNQPQHF
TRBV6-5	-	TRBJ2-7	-	TGTGCCAGCAGTTACGCAGGGGCTCACGAGCAGTACTTC	CASSYAGAHEQYF
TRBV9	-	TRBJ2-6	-	TGTGCCAGCAGCGTAGAGTCTTCGTTTGGGCAGTCCTCTGGGGCCAACGTCCTGACTTTC	CASSVESSFGQSSGANVLTF
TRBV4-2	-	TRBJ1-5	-	TGTGCCAGCAGCCAAGAGGAGCAGGGTGGGAGTCAGCCCCAGCATTTT	CASSQEEQGGSQPQHF
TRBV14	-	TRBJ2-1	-	TGTGCCAGCAGCCAAGTAACCTACAATGAGCAGTTCTTC	CASSQVTYNEQFF
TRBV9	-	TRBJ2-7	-	TGTGCCAGCAGCCCATGGGGCTCCTACGAGCAGTACTTC	CASSPWGSYEQYF
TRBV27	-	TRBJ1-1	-	TGTGCCAGCAGTTTATCCTGGCAGGGGCCCATGAACACTGAAGCTTTCTTT	CASSLSWQGPMNTEAFF
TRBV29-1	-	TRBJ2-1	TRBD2	TGCAGCGCTGGACTAGCGGGTACCTACAATGAGCAGTTCTTC	CSAGLAGTYNEQFF
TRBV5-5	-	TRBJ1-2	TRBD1	TGTGCCAGCAGCCCCACCGGACAGGGGCACTATGGCTACACCTTC	CASSPTGQGHYGYTF
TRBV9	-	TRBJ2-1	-	TGTGCCAGCAGCCCACCAACACGGGTGAATGAGCAGTTCTTC	CASSPPTRVNEQFF
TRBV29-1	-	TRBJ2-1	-	TGCAGCGTTGAAGGAATAGCGGCGAGCTCCTACAATGAGCAGTTCTTC	CSVEGIAASSYNEQFF
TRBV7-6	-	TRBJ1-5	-	TGTGCCAGCAGCGAGTTTGATAGCAATCAGCCCCAGCATTTT	CASSEFDSNQPQHF
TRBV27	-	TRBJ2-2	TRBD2	TGTGCCAGCAGTTATAGCGGGGGTTTCACCGGGGAGCTGTTTTTT	CASSYSGGFTGELFF
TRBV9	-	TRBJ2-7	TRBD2	TGTGCCAGCAGCGTTGATAGCGGGAGGGCTTCCTACGAGCAGTACTTC	CASSVDSGRASYEQYF
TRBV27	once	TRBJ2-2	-	TGTGCCAGCCGGGCCCGACAGGCCGGGGAGCTGTTTTTT	CASRARQAGELFF
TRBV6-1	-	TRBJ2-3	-	TGTGCCAGCAGTGATCTGATTGCGGGGCCCTTCACAGATACGCAGTATTTT	CASSDLIAGPFTDTQYF
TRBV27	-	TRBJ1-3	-	TGTGCCAGCGCCGAAACAGGGTTTGGAAACACCATATATTTT	CASAETGFGNTIYF
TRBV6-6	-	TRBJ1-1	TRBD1	TGTGCCAGCAGTTACTCTGGGGACAGGGGGAACACTGAAGCTTTCTTT	CASSYSGDRGNTEAFF
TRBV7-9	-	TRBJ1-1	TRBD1	TGTGCCAGCAGCTTAAGGACAGGGGGGAGCACTGAAGCTTTCTTT	CASSLRTGGSTEAFF
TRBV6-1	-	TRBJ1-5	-	TGTGCCAGCAGACTAAGCGACAGGAATCAGCCCCAGCATTTT	CASRLSDRNQPQHF
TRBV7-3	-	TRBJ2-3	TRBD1	TGTGCCAGCAGCTCCTTGGGACCGACAGGGGATACGCAGTATTTT	CASSSLGPTGDTQYF
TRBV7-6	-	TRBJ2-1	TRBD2	TGTGCCAGCAGCTTAGAGAGGGAAGCGGGGTTATGGGGCTACAATGAGCAGTTCTTC	CASSLEREAGLWGYNEQFF
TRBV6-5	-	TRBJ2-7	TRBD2	TGTGCCAGCAGTTCTTGGGGAGGGGAGCAGTACTTC	CASSSWGGEQYF
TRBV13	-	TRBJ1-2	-	TGTGCCAGCAGCTTAGAAACTGGGGCCGGCTACACCTTC	CASSLETGAGYTF